This TCR beta chain was captured in a study of CD8 T cell repertoires and HIV-1 epitope variants. Study-wide background: Twenty-five autologous and known Gag and Nef epitope variant peptides each stimulated T cells separately. Tested: three Gag epitope families, Nef HW9 and YT9. 1M T cells were kept uncultured as a baseline.

About this clone itself: Its antigen is currently unknown.

Clones were sequenced by immunoSEQ multiplex PCR, and TCRdb holds only the in-frame ones, with some missing. Of a few thousand clones detected, just over 65% appear once; the ten largest clones hold 41%. The clonotype originates from a male donor with HIV. The sample comprised cultured CD8+ T cells derived from PBMCs.

The CDR3 sequence is CATSRGTGGRETQYF. The CDR3 bases are TGTGCCACCAGCAGAGGGACAGGGGGGAGAGAGACCCAGTACTTC. The chain employs TRBV15 and TRBJ2-5; 10 nucleotides line up with TRBD1. The junction had 3 bases not matched to a gene; V was cut back by 1 base and J by 4 bases. The CDR3 is made up of 15 amino acids. The V gene's germline CDR1 is LNHNV and CDR2 YYDKDF (reference sequence).